The rows below give T cell receptor beta chains drawn from one sample of a study of control samples from healthy donors and cancer patients. Data came from immunoSEQ multiplex PCR; TCRdb stores just in-frame clones and leaves some out. The table records 100,000 to 150,000 clones, 75% to 95% of them present only once. The sequenced sample was blood. These receptors were collected from a man aged 18 to 35 in good health. Both conserved end residues are part of each CDR3. The D gene is left open where the match is weak. Not every row has a clone size; where given, it reads once, few, many or a size class.

j_call	d_call	v_call	clone_size	cdr3_nt	cdr3_aa
TRBJ2-2	NA	TRBV29-1	NA	TGCAGCGTTGAAGCTTCCGGGGTCAACACCGGGGAGCTGTTTTTT	CSVEASGVNTGELFF
TRBJ1-1	NA	TRBV19	NA	TGTGCCAGTAGTATCGCTGGGGGACCTGAAGCTTTCTTT	CASSIAGGPEAFF
TRBJ1-2	NA	TRBV19	NA	TGTGCCAGTAGTATGCGTCAGGAGGTCCTCCTGGGAGGCTACACCTTC	CASSMRQEVLLGGYTF
TRBJ2-5	NA	TRBV5-1	NA	TGCGCCAGCAGCTTGGTAGACCGGGAGACCCAGTACTTC	CASSLVDRETQYF
TRBJ2-7	NA	TRBV6-1	NA	TGTGCCAGCAGTGAAGGCCGGGACAACACATACGAGCAGTACTTC	CASSEGRDNTYEQYF
TRBJ1-1	NA	TRBV6-6	NA	TGTGCCAGCAGCTTCCCTTGGGAGAACACTGAAGCTTTCTTT	CASSFPWENTEAFF
TRBJ2-2	NA	TRBV11-1	NA	TGTGCCAGCAGCTTAAGGGCAGGGGCCGACGGGGAGCTGTTTTTT	CASSLRAGADGELFF
TRBJ2-5	NA	TRBV5-1	once	TGCGCCAGCAGCAGACAAAGAGACTTCCAAGAGACCCAGTACTTC	CASSRQRDFQETQYF
TRBJ2-1	NA	TRBV12-3/TRBV12-4	NA	TGTGCCAGCAGCCATATCCACAATGAGCAGTTCTTC	CASSHIHNEQFF
TRBJ2-3	TRBD2	TRBV9	NA	TGTGCCAGCAGCGGGTCTGGGGCGGGGGGCCTGGATACGCAGTATTTT	CASSGSGAGGLDTQYF
TRBJ1-1	NA	TRBV5-1	NA	TGCGCCAGCAGCCCCTCGAGGCCTCTGAACACTGAAGCTTTCTTT	CASSPSRPLNTEAFF
TRBJ2-7	NA	TRBV11-1	NA	TGTGCCAGCAGCCTTAAGACAGGCTCCTACGAGCAGTACTTC	CASSLKTGSYEQYF
TRBJ2-7	NA	TRBV3-1/TRBV3-2	NA	TGTGCCAGCAGCCAAGATTCCAGATCTTTTCTTTCCTACGAGCAGTACTTC	CASSQDSRSFLSYEQYF
TRBJ2-2	NA	TRBV30	NA	TGTGCCTGGAGTGGCCTAGATGGGGGGTACACCGGGGAGCTGTTTTTT	CAWSGLDGGYTGELFF
TRBJ1-1	TRBD1	TRBV4-1	NA	TGCGCCAGCAGCCATGACGACAGGGGCACTGAAGCTTTCTTT	CASSHDDRGTEAFF
TRBJ2-1	TRBD2	TRBV5-1	NA	TGCGCCAGCAGCCCACCTAGCGGGGGGGACAATGAGCAGTTCTTC	CASSPPSGGDNEQFF
TRBJ1-4	NA	TRBV2	NA	TGTGCCAGCATGGGGGCCCCGCTTGAGGAAAAACTGTTTTTT	CASMGAPLEEKLFF
TRBJ1-6	NA	TRBV30	NA	TGTGCCTGGAGTAATTCGGGCGGGGCACCCCTCCACTTT	CAWSNSGGAPLHF
TRBJ2-7	NA	TRBV12-3/TRBV12-4	NA	TGTGCCAGCAGTAGGTTTAACGAGCAGTACTTC	CASSRFNEQYF
TRBJ2-7	TRBD1	TRBV3-1/TRBV3-2	NA	TGTGCCAGCAGCCCTCGGGACAGGGACCACGAGCAGTACTTC	CASSPRDRDHEQYF
TRBJ2-7	TRBD2	TRBV7-2	NA	TGTGCCAGCAGCTCGACCTCCCGGGACTACCCCAAAGAGCAGTACTTC	CASSSTSRDYPKEQYF
TRBJ2-5	NA	TRBV12-3/TRBV12-4	once	TGTGCCAGCAGCCCGGGACAACAAGAGACCCAGTACTTC	CASSPGQQETQYF
TRBJ1-1	NA	TRBV7-3	NA	TGTGCCAGCAGCTTGAGACAGAACACTGAAGCTTTCTTT	CASSLRQNTEAFF
TRBJ2-3	TRBD2	TRBV4-1	NA	TGCGCCAGCAGCCAAAATAGCGGGGGGGCGACAGATACGCAGTATTTT	CASSQNSGGATDTQYF
TRBJ1-1	TRBD1	TRBV6-5	NA	TGTGCCAGCAGGCCGGACAGGGATCGGGGCACTGAAGCTTTCTTT	CASRPDRDRGTEAFF
TRBJ1-2	NA	TRBV6-1	once	TGTGCCAGCAGTGAATTCGTAAGGGGAGCGGGCTATGGCTACACCTTC	CASSEFVRGAGYGYTF
TRBJ1-1	TRBD1	TRBV5-4	NA	TGTGCCAGCAGGATGGGACAGGGGGCGCAGGTCACTGAAGCTTTCTTT	CASRMGQGAQVTEAFF
TRBJ2-7	NA	TRBV7-2	NA	TGTGCCAGCAGCTTAAAAGGTAAGCGAACCCCAACTATTACCTACGAGCAGTACTTC	CASSLKGKRTPTITYEQYF
TRBJ2-7	NA	TRBV6-2/TRBV6-3	NA	TGTGCCAGCAGTAACCCAAGGGCCGAGCAGTACTTC	CASSNPRAEQYF
TRBJ2-1	TRBD2	TRBV4-1	NA	TGCGCCAGCAGCCCAGCGGGGGGGGCTAGTGAGCAGTTCTTC	CASSPAGGASEQFF
TRBJ2-4	TRBD2	TRBV5-1	NA	TGCGCCAGCAGCTTGGGGTTGGCGGGGGTTTTCGGCATTCAGTACTTC	CASSLGLAGVFGIQYF
TRBJ1-4	NA	TRBV7-6	NA	TGTGCCAGCAGCTTAGTCCCCAGACTGGGACTGTTTTTT	CASSLVPRLGLFF
TRBJ1-2	NA	TRBV10-3	NA	TGTGCCATCAGTGATTCTTTGACATCCTATGGCTACACCTTC	CAISDSLTSYGYTF
TRBJ2-5	TRBD2	TRBV4-1	NA	TGCGCCAGCAGCCAAGTGGTCGGGGGGTACCAAGAGACCCAGTACTTC	CASSQVVGGYQETQYF
TRBJ1-2	NA	TRBV18	NA	TGTGCCAGCTCACCAGCAGGGGACGGCTATGGCTACACCTTC	CASSPAGDGYGYTF
TRBJ2-3	NA	TRBV5-4	NA	TGTGCCCGCCGAGTTTTGGGAATAAGCACAGATACGCAGTATTTT	CARRVLGISTDTQYF
TRBJ2-5	TRBD2	TRBV5-4	NA	TGTGCCAGCAGCTTGGCGCTAGCGGGGGGGGAGGAGACCCAGTACTTC	CASSLALAGGEETQYF
TRBJ1-5	NA	TRBV30	NA	TGTGCCTGGAGTGTAGGCCGGGCTTTCCTAGCTCAGCCCCAGCATTTT	CAWSVGRAFLAQPQHF
TRBJ2-2	TRBD1	TRBV7-9	NA	TGTGCCAGCAGCTCCCACCAGGGGGCGAACACCGGGGAGCTGTTTTTT	CASSSHQGANTGELFF
TRBJ1-5	NA	TRBV7-2	few	TGTGCCAGCAGCTTAGCTCCGGGGAATCAGCCCCAGCATTTT	CASSLAPGNQPQHF
TRBJ2-1	NA	TRBV4-1	NA	TGCGCCAGCAGCCAAGAGGGGGTCGGGGTTCTCTCCTACAATGAGCAGTTCTTC	CASSQEGVGVLSYNEQFF
TRBJ2-5	NA	TRBV19	NA	TGTGCCAGTAGTATAGAGGCTGCAGACAGGCTCGGGACCCAGTACTTC	CASSIEAADRLGTQYF
TRBJ1-2	NA	TRBV11-2	NA	TGTGCCAGCAGCTTACACGCGGGAGGCAACTATGGCTACACCTTC	CASSLHAGGNYGYTF
TRBJ2-6	NA	TRBV6-1	NA	TGTGCCAGCAGTGAATGGTCCGGGGCCAACGTCCTGACTTTC	CASSEWSGANVLTF
TRBJ1-4	TRBD1	TRBV7-9	few	TGTGCCAGCAGCCCCCCGACAGGGACCCTTAATGAAAAACTGTTTTTT	CASSPPTGTLNEKLFF
TRBJ2-1	TRBD2	TRBV5-1	NA	TGCGCCCGCAGCTTGGACGGGCGGGGGGGCCTTGAGCAGTTCTTC	CARSLDGRGGLEQFF
TRBJ2-1	NA	TRBV5-4	NA	TGTGCCAGCAGGAGCTTAGGGGGGAGCTCCTACAATGAGCAGTTCTTC	CASRSLGGSSYNEQFF
TRBJ2-5	NA	TRBV6-5	NA	TGTGCCAGCAGACGCGACCAAGAGACCCAGTACTTC	CASRRDQETQYF
TRBJ1-1	NA	TRBV30	NA	TGTGCCTGGACGCCAGGGTTGGAAACTGAAGCTTTCTTT	CAWTPGLETEAFF
TRBJ1-2	NA	TRBV14	NA	TGTGCCAGCAGCCAGAACAGGGTTGGCTACACCTTC	CASSQNRVGYTF
TRBJ1-1	NA	TRBV2	NA	TGTGCCAGCAGTGAAGTCCGCGGACATCCGAACACTGAAGCTTTCTTT	CASSEVRGHPNTEAFF
TRBJ2-1	NA	TRBV6-6	once	TGTGCCAGCAGGAGGGGGGCCTCCTACAATGAGCAGTTCTTC	CASRRGASYNEQFF
TRBJ1-5	TRBD1	TRBV7-9	NA	TGTGCCAGCAGCCCCGGGACAGGGGGACAGCCCCAGCATTTT	CASSPGTGGQPQHF
TRBJ2-5	TRBD1	TRBV6-5	NA	TGTGCCAGCAGTTACACCTGGGACAGGGGGCAGGAGACCCAGTACTTC	CASSYTWDRGQETQYF
TRBJ2-5	NA	TRBV2	NA	TGTGCCAGCAGTGAAAGAGGGCCCCAAGAGACCCAGTACTTC	CASSERGPQETQYF
TRBJ2-7	NA	TRBV27	NA	TGTGCCAGCAGTTCGGGGAGACGGCTACTCTCCTACGAGCAGTACTTC	CASSSGRRLLSYEQYF
TRBJ1-5	TRBD1	TRBV20-1	NA	TGCAGTGCTAGTCGTGGGACAGCGCATAGCAATCAGCCCCAGCATTTT	CSASRGTAHSNQPQHF
TRBJ2-5	TRBD1	TRBV18	NA	TGTGCCAGCTCACCATTGGACAGGGTGGGTGGAGAGACCCAGTACTTC	CASSPLDRVGGETQYF
TRBJ2-5	NA	TRBV7-8	NA	TGTGCCAGCAGCCCATTAGAGACGGGGGCCCGTAAGACCCAGTACTTC	CASSPLETGARKTQYF
TRBJ1-2	NA	TRBV4-1	NA	TGCGCCAGCAGCCGAGCTCGGGGGAATAAGCGCTACACCTTC	CASSRARGNKRYTF